A single sample gave rise to the 31 T cell receptor beta chains below, sequenced in a study of CD8+CD57+ T cells in acquired aplastic anemia. The TCR beta profiling, which covered VDJ combination and CDR3 sequence, was carried out using genomic DNA as the template. TCRdb re-analysed the reads in MiXCR, keeping a single row per CDR3 protein. The sample holds about 48,000 distinct CDR3 sequences, over 60% seen once. Source material: sorted CD4+, CD8+, or CD8+CD57+ T cells (not recorded which) from PBMCs. The receptors come from a human donor in good health, serving as a control.

The DNA for the CDR3 is TGTGCCAGCAGGGGAACAGTAGGGCAGTACTTC. Translation gives CASRGTVGQYF. The rearrangement uses TRBV2 and TRBJ2-7; D is ambiguous. Per the germline V gene, CDR1 is SNHLY and CDR2 is FYNNEI. Trimming pared 6 bases from V and 9 bases from J, leaving 12 bases between. The CDR3 totals 11 residues. The variable domain in full, with the rest retrieved from reference TRBV2 and TRBJ2-7, is EPEVTQTPSHQVTQMGQEVILRCVPISNHLYFYWYRQILGQKVEFLVSFYNNEISEKSEIFDDQFSVERPDGSNFTLKIRSTKLEDSAMYFCASRGTVGQYFGPGTRLTVT.

The V call is TRBV30, the J call TRBJ1-2; D remains unclear. The ends were cut back, 3 bases at V and 8 bases at J, with 19 bases in the middle. This CDR3 has 14 amino acids. From germline, CDR1 is GTSNPN and CDR2 SVGIG (reference sequence). CDR3 region: CAWRIVGLLGGYTF. As DNA, the CDR3 is TGTGCCTGGAGGATAGTCGGACTTCTGGGCGGCTACACCTTC.

The chain is built from TRBV5-1 and TRBJ1-2; the D gene is possibly TRBD1 (5 bases). V was clipped by 2 bases and J by 7 bases, with 9 bases between them. The CDR3 contains 12 residues. CDR1 and CDR2 from the germline V gene are SGHRS and YFSETQ. The CDR3 loop is CASSLPGGGYTF. CDR3 sequence (DNA): TGCGCCAGCAGCTTACCCGGGGGTGGCTACACCTTC.

The chain joins TRBV7-3 to TRBJ2-2; D tentatively reads TRBD1 or TRBD2 (5 bases each). CDR1 and CDR2 (germline): SGHTA, FQGTGA. The CDR3 is made up of 13 amino acids. The V and J ends lost 8 bases and 5 bases respectively, with 12 bases between them. CDR3 residues: CASRDQPTGELFF. Written as DNA, the CDR3 is TGTGCCAGCCGGGACCAACCGACCGGGGAGCTGTTTTTT.

This clonotype was observed a few times. The V call is TRBV2, the J call TRBJ2-5; TRBD2 might be the D (5 bases). This CDR3 region has 13 residues. The germline CDR1 and CDR2 sequences are SNHLY and FYNNEI. Trimming removed 8 bases from V and 4 bases from J, with 14 bases in between. The CDR3 nucleotides read TGTGCCAGCGGCGAGCGGTGGGGAGAGACCCAGTACTTC. Its protein product is CASGERWGETQYF.

This chain uses TRBV5-1 with TRBJ2-7, with D possibly matching TRBD2 (5 bases). Between the trimmed V and J ends, which lost 4 bases and 6 bases, there was a span of 26 bases. Germline V gene lookup returns CDR1 SGHRS and CDR2 YFSETQ. This CDR3 is built from 17 residues. DNA for the CDR3: TGCGCCAGCAGCCCTCGAAGGAGTGGGGAGCCCATTGGCGAGCAGTACTTC. As protein: CASSPRRSGEPIGEQYF.

This chain uses TRBV7-9 with TRBJ1-4; 7 bases agree with TRBD1. The junction had 6 bases not matched to a gene; V was cut back by 0 bases and J by 14 bases. CDR1 and CDR2 from the germline V gene are SEHNR and FQNEAQ (reference sequence). This CDR3 region has 13 residues. CDR3 coding DNA: TGTGCCAGCAGCTTAGCAGGGGGCGCATACCTGTTTTTT. Encoded protein: CASSLAGGAYLFF. Full variable domain (missing parts from reference TRBV7-9 and TRBJ1-4): DTGVSQNPRHKITKRGQNVTFRCDPISEHNRLYWYRQTLGQGPEFLTYFQNEAQLEKSRLLSDRFSAERPKGSFSTLEIQRTEQGDSAMYLCASSLAGGAYLFFGSGTQLSVL.

V and J are TRBV29-1 and TRBJ2-3; 7 bases line up with TRBD2. V lost 3 bases, J lost 0 bases, and 12 bases stayed unmatched. Germline loops: CDR1 SQVTM, CDR2 ANQGSEA. The CDR3 totals 17 residues. The CDR3 DNA reads as TGCAGCGTTGAGGGGCTAGCGGCTAGCGGAAGCACAGATACGCAGTATTTT. It specifies CSVEGLAASGSTDTQYF.

The chain employs TRBV9 and TRBJ2-7, with no clear D. The CDR3 loop spans 13 amino acids. Trimming left V 1 base short and J 9 bases short, with 14 bases between. Germline V lookup: CDR1 SGDLS, CDR2 YYNGEE. CDR3 bases: TGTGCCAGCAGCGTAAGCAGTACGGGTGGGCAGTACTTC. Translated: CASSVSSTGGQYF.

The chain couples TRBV15 to TRBJ1-1; D ambiguous. The CDR3 covers 15 residues. The germline CDR1 and CDR2 sequences are LNHNV and YYDKDF (reference sequence). V gave up 0 bases and J gave up 1 base, with 9 bases separating them. The CDR3 region has the DNA TGTGCCACCAGCAGAGAAAAGGGTGCGAACACTGAAGCTTTCTTT. Amino acid sequence: CATSREKGANTEAFF.

This clonotype was observed many times. The rearrangement joins TRBV27 to TRBJ2-1, with TRBD2 identical over 8 bases. Germline trimming cut 5 bases from V and 7 bases from J; bases unmatched to any gene: 13. CDR3 length equals 16 residues. Germline CDR1 and CDR2: MNHEY and SMNVEV (reference sequence). The CDR3 DNA is TGTGCCAGCAGTCCCCCTGCAGCGGGAGTGGATAATGAGCAGTTCTTC. It encodes CASSPPAAGVDNEQFF.

On this clonotype itself: The junction does not match germline at one end; this may be a read error. The CDR3 here is CAVAQGARNSPLHF. The CDR3 DNA sequence: TGTGCCGTCGCGCAGGGGGCGCGGAATTCACCCCTCCACTTT. The chain combines TRBV10-2 with TRBJ1-6; TRBD1 matches 8 bases. Germline V gene sequence: CDR1 WSHSY, CDR2 SAAADI. The CDR3 is made up of 14 amino acids.

CDR3 loop: CASSARGEQYF. The CDR3 bases are TGTGCCAGCAGCGCCAGGGGCGAGCAGTACTTC. The rearrangement joins TRBV7-2 to TRBJ2-7, with TRBD1 as a possible D gene (6 bases). The CDR3 is 11 residues long. V lost 5 bases and J 6 bases, leaving 8 bases between the germline ends. CDR1 is SGHTA and CDR2 is FQGNSA in the germline V gene.

The V call is TRBV24-1, the J call TRBJ2-5; a weak D match, TRBD2 (5 bases). Germline values: CDR1 KGHDR, CDR2 SFDVKD. This CDR3 is 15 amino acids long. V lost 4 bases and J lost 0, with 11 bases in between. The CDR3 region has the DNA TGTGCCACCAGTGACTCAGGACTGTACCAAGAGACCCAGTACTTC. Its translation: CATSDSGLYQETQYF.

This clonotype was recorded only once. Since the CDR3 does not end with the conserved phenylalanine or tryptophan, this likely comes from a read error. The chain is built from TRBV19 and TRBJ1-5; no clear D. Trimming cost V 3 bases and J 0 bases, with 9 bases left between them. Germline V lookup: CDR1 LNHDA, CDR2 SQIVND (reference sequence). There are 15 residues in the CDR3. CDR3 sequence reads: CASSMSQDSNQPQHL. As DNA, the CDR3 is TGTGCCAGTAGTATGTCCCAGGATAGCAATCAGCCCCAGCATCTT.

By its share, this clonotype is medium-sized. The V gene is TRBV24-1, the J gene TRBJ2-1; D unclear. Germline V gives CDR1 KGHDR, CDR2 SFDVKD. Trimming removed 1 base at V and 0 bases at J, with 9 bases between. The CDR3 totals 16 residues. The CDR3 sequence: CATSDLFQSSYNEQFF. Here the CDR3 DNA reads TGTGCCACCAGTGATTTATTCCAGAGCTCCTACAATGAGCAGTTCTTC.

The gene calls are TRBV10-3 and TRBJ2-7; possible D gene TRBD2, 5 bases. Germline CDR1 reads ENHRY; CDR2 reads SYGVKD. V gave up 10 bases and J gave up 7 bases, with 23 bases separating them. CDR3 length: 14 residues. CDR3 DNA: TGTGCCACCCGAACGGGCGGACTCCCGGGTGAGCAGTACTTC. Translation: CATRTGGLPGEQYF.

The V and J genes are TRBV9 and TRBJ1-6; D is uncertain. CDR3 size: 16 residues. The V end lost 4 bases, the J end lost 0 bases, and 11 bases lay between the germline ends. Germline V gene data show CDR1 as SGDLS and CDR2 as YYNGEE. The CDR3 DNA sequence: TGTGCCAGCAGCCCTGAAACGAGCTCCTATAATTCACCCCTCCACTTT. This translates into CASSPETSSYNSPLHF.

The chain carries TRBV29-1 and TRBJ2-1; 9 positions agree with TRBD2. After removal of 3 bases from V and 10 bases from J, the junction contained 16 bases not matched to a gene. The CDR3 runs to 16 residues. CDR1 and CDR2 from the germline V gene are SQVTM and ANQGSEA. The chain's CDR3 is CSVDIGASGAPGEQFF. In DNA, the CDR3 is TGCAGCGTTGATATCGGGGCTAGCGGGGCCCCAGGGGAGCAGTTCTTC.

The rearrangement joins TRBV29-1 to TRBJ1-3, with TRBD1 as a possible D gene (5 bases). Trimming shortened V by 4 bases and J by 7 bases, and 17 bases separated the two germline ends. Germline V gene lookup returns CDR1 SQVTM and CDR2 ANQGSEA. There are 14 residues in the CDR3. Here the CDR3 reads CSVVGSPGSNTIYF. The CDR3 DNA reads TGCAGCGTTGTAGGGTCTCCAGGGTCGAACACCATATATTTT.

By sample fraction, this clonotype is medium-sized. This chain links TRBV30 with TRBJ2-7; 8 nucleotides match TRBD1. CDR1 is GTSNPN and CDR2 is SVGIG in the germline V gene (reference sequence). Trimming removed 5 bases from V and 0 bases from J; junction bases left unmatched: 3. The CDR3 consists of 13 residues. The CDR3 reads CAWGTGSSYEQYF. The CDR3 region has the DNA TGTGCCTGGGGGACAGGCAGCTCCTACGAGCAGTACTTC.

Remarks on this clonotype: At one of its ends the junction is not consistent with the germline gene, which may arise from a read error. The rearrangement links TRBV7-2 to TRBJ1-6; D unresolved. The V gene's germline CDR1 is SGHTA and CDR2 FQGNSA. This CDR3 has 11 residues. DNA for the CDR3: TGTGCCAGCAGTTTAGACTCACCCCTCCACTTT. As protein: CASSLDSPLHF.

By proportion, this clonotype is medium-sized. The chain employs TRBV19 and TRBJ2-3; TRBD2 is a possible D gene (6 bases). The CDR3 extends over 15 amino acids. Germline CDR1 and CDR2: LNHDA and SQIVND (reference sequence). V was cut by 5 bases and J by 2 bases, with 14 bases left in between. CDR3 nucleotides: TGTGCCAGTAGTGTCCGGGACTCGCACACAGATACGCAGTATTTT. Translating it yields CASSVRDSHTDTQYF.

V is TRBV11-2 and J is TRBJ1-1, with D possibly being TRBD1 (5 bases). The CDR3 is 14 residues long. The germline V gene encodes CDR1 SGHAT and CDR2 FQNNGV. Between the trimmed V and J ends, which lost 3 bases and 2 bases, there was a span of 10 bases. CDR3 nucleotides: TGTGCCAGCAGCTTGTTCACAGGAAACACTGAAGCTTTCTTT. Translation gives CASSLFTGNTEAFF.

This clonotype has just one count. This sequence joins TRBV7-6 and TRBJ2-7; TRBD2 matches 10 bases. The germline V gene encodes CDR1 SGHVS and CDR2 FNYEAQ. The V and J ends lost 1 base and 2 bases, in that order; junction bases with no gene match: 2. This CDR3 has 15 amino acids. The CDR3 is CASSLGSGRPYEQYF. The CDR3 coding sequence is TGTGCCAGCAGCTTAGGTAGCGGGAGGCCCTACGAGCAGTACTTC.

The count of this clonotype is one. The chain carries TRBV9 and TRBJ2-3, with D perhaps matching TRBD1 or TRBD2 (5 bases each). CDR1 and CDR2 (germline): SGDLS, YYNGEE. The CDR3 covers 17 residues. V lost 5 bases and J 3 bases, leaving 22 bases between the germline ends. For the CDR3, the DNA is TGTGCCAGCAGTGCGACCGGGACCAACCGAGGGACAGATACGCAGTATTTT. The encoded protein is CASSATGTNRGTDTQYF.

The chain employs TRBV12-3 or TRBV12-4 and TRBJ1-2, with D tentatively TRBD1 (5 bases). V lost 7 bases, J lost 8 bases, and 20 bases lay in between. The CDR3 is 14 amino acids. The CDR3 spells CASKFPGRYLGYTF. The CDR3 DNA is TGTGCCAGCAAATTTCCGGGACGATATCTCGGCTACACCTTC.

J is TRBJ2-1 and V is TRBV29-1, with 15 bases matching TRBD2. Germline-derived CDR1 and CDR2 are SQVTM and ANQGSEA. The V segment lost 7 bases and the J segment 7 bases; nucleotides outside the gene matches: 2. The CDR3 sequence is 13 residues long. The chain's CDR3 is CSGGLAGGNEQFF. The CDR3 nucleotides read TGCAGCGGGGGACTAGCGGGAGGAAATGAGCAGTTCTTC.

Concerning this clonotype itself: The junction and the germline gene differ at one end; a read error may be behind it. This chain joins TRBV7-8 and TRBJ1-1; D unclear. The CDR3 covers 13 residues. Germline V gene lookup returns CDR1 SGHVS and CDR2 FQNEAQ. CDR3 sequence: CASTLGIDTEAFF. The CDR3 DNA is TGTGCCAGCACCTTAGGAATAGATACTGAAGCTTTCTTT.

The chain carries TRBV29-1 and TRBJ1-5, with D possibly TRBD1 on 5 matching bases. Per germline, CDR1 SQVTM and CDR2 ANQGSEA. Trimming shortened V by 4 bases and J by 4 bases, and 8 bases separated the two germline ends. The CDR3 consists of 12 residues. CDR3 coding DNA: TGCAGCGTTGGGGAGGGGAATCAGCCCCAGCATTTT. Translated, it gives CSVGEGNQPQHF.

The gene calls are TRBV10-2 and TRBJ2-7; possibly TRBD2 for D (5 bases). V gave up 3 bases and J gave up 0 bases, with 12 bases separating them. The germline V gene encodes CDR1 WSHSY and CDR2 SAAADI. CDR3 length: 15 residues. The CDR3, as DNA: TGCGCCAGCAGTGACGGGATCCCCAGCTCCTACGAGCAGTACTTC. Translated: CASSDGIPSSYEQYF.